The T cell receptor beta chain described here comes from a study of T cell repertoires in cytomegalovirus infection. Background on the study: The authors relied on CMV epitopes, both recently identified HLA-C-restricted and well-studied HLA-B-restricted. Both a matching HLA type and CMV infection were indicated by public TCR beta signatures.

General study findings and limits: The ex vivo response showed dominance by HLA-C-restricted CMV-specific TCR beta clonotypes. There were carriers of CMV plus the relevant HLA, and cumulative public TCR beta family frequency identified them.

MiXCR was run by TCRdb on the reads, yielding one entry per CDR3 protein. The repertoire holds approximately 730,000 distinct CDR3 sequences, with around 35% as singletons. As to this clonotype: Its antigen is undetermined.

Germline loops: CDR1 LGHNA, CDR2 YSLEER. Losses at the gene ends were 5 bases for V and 1 base for J; bases not matched to a gene: 4. CDR3 length: 15 amino acids. The genes are TRBV4-3 and TRBJ2-5; 10 bases match TRBD2. The receptor's source is a human donor in good health (CMV status not recorded). Some clones in this sample may be carry-over from other donors' samples. The specimen was cultured PBMCs, collected from culture after CMV antigen stimulation. The CDR3 nucleotides read TGCGCCAGCAGCACAGGACTAGCGGCCCAAGAGACCCAGTACTTC. It codes for CASSTGLAAQETQYF.